The source of this T cell receptor (beta chain) is a study of blood T cells in healthy people across ages. The second PCR ran about 6 to 12 cycles with a sample-barcoded 5' primer and J-beta primers. TCRdb passed the 5' RACE reads through MiXCR, listing each CDR3 protein once. The profile shows hundreds of thousands of distinct CDR3 sequences, 58% of them singletons. Notes on this clonotype: Its specificity is not known.

The CDR3 covers 14 residues. Germline V gene sequence: CDR1 LGHNA, CDR2 YNFKEQ. The V end lost 0 bases, the J end lost 2 bases, and 7 bases lay between the germline ends. Study-level findings and limits: Naive and antigen-experienced cells were not separated, limiting conclusive comparison. Long-lived and aged donors differed, with more naive CD4+ cells and higher diversity in the long-lived.

The chain uses TRBV4-2 and TRBJ1-2, with a weak D call TRBD1 (5 bases). The origin of this receptor is a man in his sixties in good health. The sample was blood. CDR3 in DNA: TGTGCCAGCAGCCAAGACAGGGCCAACTATGGCTACACCTTC. Its protein product is CASSQDRANYGYTF.